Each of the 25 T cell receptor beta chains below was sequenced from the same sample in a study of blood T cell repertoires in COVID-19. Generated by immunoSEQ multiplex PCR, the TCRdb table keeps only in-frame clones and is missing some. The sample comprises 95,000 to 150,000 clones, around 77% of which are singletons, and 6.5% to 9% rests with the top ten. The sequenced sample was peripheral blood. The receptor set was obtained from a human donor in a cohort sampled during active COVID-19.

For the CDR3, the DNA is TGTGCCAGCAGCTCCTGGACAGGGGCCTTCTATGGCTACACCTTC. This sequence encodes CASSSWTGAFYGYTF. The rearrangement joins TRBV5-8 to TRBJ1-2; 9 bases map to TRBD1. The length of the CDR3 is 15 residues. Per germline, CDR1 SGHTS and CDR2 YDEGEE. Trimming removed 3 bases from V and 4 bases from J; junction bases left unmatched: 7.

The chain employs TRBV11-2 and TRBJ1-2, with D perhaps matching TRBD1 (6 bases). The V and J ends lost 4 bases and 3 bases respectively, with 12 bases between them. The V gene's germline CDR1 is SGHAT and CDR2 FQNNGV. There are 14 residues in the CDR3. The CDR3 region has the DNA TGTGCCAGCAGCTCAGAGACAGGTCACTATGGCTACACCTTC. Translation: CASSSETGHYGYTF.

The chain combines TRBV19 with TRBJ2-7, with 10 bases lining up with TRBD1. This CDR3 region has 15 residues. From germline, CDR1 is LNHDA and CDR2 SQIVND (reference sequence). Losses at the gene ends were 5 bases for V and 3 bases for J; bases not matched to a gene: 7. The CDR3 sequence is CASSLYRDRGYEQYF. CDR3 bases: TGTGCCAGTAGTCTCTACAGGGACAGGGGCTACGAGCAGTACTTC.

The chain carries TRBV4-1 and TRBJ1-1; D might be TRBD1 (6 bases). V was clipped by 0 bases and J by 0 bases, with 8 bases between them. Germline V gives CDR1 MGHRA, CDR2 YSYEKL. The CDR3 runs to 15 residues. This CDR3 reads CASSQETGLNTEAFF. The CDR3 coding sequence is TGCGCCAGCAGCCAAGAAACAGGGTTGAACACTGAAGCTTTCTTT.

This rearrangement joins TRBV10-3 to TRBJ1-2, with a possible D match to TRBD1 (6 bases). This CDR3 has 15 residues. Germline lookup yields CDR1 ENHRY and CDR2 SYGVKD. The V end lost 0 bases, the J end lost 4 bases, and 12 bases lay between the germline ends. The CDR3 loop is CAISESKTGGYGYTF. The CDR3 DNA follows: TGTGCCATCAGTGAGTCCAAGACAGGCGGCTATGGCTACACCTTC.

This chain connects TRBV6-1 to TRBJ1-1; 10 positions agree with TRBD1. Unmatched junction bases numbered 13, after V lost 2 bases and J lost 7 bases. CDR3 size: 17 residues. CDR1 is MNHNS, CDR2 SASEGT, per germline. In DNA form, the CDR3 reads TGTGCCAGCAGTGAATTGATTGGACAGGGGGTTGTTAGTGAAGCTTTCTTT. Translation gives CASSELIGQGVVSEAFF.

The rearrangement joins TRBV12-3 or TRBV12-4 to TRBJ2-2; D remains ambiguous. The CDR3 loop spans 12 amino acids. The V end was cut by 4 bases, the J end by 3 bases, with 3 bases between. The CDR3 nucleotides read TGTGCCAGCAGTTCGGACACCGGGGAGCTGTTTTTT. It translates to CASSSDTGELFF.

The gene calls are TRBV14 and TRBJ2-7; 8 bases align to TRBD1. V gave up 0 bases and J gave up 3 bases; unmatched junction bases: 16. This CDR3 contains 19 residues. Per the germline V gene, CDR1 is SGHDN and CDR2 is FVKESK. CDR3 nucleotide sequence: TGTGCCAGCAGCCAAGAAGGAAGGAAGGGGACAGGAGGGGACTACGAGCAGTACTTC. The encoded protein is CASSQEGRKGTGGDYEQYF.

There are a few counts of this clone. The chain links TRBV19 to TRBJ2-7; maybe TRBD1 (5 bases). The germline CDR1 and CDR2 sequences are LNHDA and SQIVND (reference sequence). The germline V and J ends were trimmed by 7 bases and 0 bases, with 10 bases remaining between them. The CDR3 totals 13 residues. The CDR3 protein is CASKAQGSYEQYF. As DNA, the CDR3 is TGTGCCAGTAAGGCCCAGGGCTCCTACGAGCAGTACTTC.

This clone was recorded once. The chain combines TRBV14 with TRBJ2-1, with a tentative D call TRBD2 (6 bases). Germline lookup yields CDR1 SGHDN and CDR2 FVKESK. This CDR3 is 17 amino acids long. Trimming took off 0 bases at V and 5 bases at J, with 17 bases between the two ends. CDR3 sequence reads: CASSQDWGAGGNNEQFF. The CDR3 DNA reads TGTGCCAGCAGCCAAGATTGGGGAGCGGGTGGGAACAATGAGCAGTTCTTC.

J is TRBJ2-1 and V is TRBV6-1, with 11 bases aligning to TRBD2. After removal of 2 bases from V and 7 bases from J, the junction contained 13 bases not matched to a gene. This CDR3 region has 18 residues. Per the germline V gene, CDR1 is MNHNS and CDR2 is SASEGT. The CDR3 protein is CASSEFSGSGGAGNEQFF. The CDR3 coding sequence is TGTGCCAGCAGTGAATTCAGTGGTAGCGGGGGGGCCGGGAATGAGCAGTTCTTC.

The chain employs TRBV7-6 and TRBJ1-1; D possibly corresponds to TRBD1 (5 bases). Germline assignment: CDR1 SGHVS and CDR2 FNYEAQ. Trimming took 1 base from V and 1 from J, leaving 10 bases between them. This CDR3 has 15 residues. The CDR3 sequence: CASSLEATANTEAFF. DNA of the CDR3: TGTGCCAGCAGCTTAGAGGCGACAGCGAACACTGAAGCTTTCTTT.

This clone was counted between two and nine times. CDR3 bases: TGTGCCAGCAGCCATGGACAGGGCACTGAAGCTTTCTTT. Translation: CASSHGQGTEAFF. The chain combines TRBV3-1 (or the pseudogene TRBV3-2) with TRBJ1-1; 8 bases line up with TRBD1. Germline CDR1 and CDR2: LGHDT and YNNKEL (reference sequence). The CDR3 consists of 13 residues. The trim removed 3 bases at V and 4 bases at J, leaving 1 base unmatched.

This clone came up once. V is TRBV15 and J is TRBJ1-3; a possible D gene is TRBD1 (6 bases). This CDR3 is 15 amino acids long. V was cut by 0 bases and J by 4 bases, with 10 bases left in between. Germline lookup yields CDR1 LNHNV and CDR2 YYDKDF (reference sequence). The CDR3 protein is CATSRDRTVGNTIYF. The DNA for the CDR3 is TGTGCCACCAGCAGAGATCGGACAGTGGGAAACACCATATATTTT.

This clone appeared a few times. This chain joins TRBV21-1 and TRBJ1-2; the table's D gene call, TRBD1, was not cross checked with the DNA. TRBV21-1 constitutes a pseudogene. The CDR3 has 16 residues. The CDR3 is CASSTINRTPFGGYTF. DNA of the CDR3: TGTGCCAGCAGCACCATAAACCGGACACCCTTCGGTGGCTACACCTTC.

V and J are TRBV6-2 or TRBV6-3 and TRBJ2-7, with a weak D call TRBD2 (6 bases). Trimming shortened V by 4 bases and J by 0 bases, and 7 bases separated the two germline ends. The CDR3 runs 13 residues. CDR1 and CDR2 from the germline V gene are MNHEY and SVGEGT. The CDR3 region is CASSWDFSYEQYF. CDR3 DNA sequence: TGTGCCAGCAGTTGGGACTTCTCCTACGAGCAGTACTTC.

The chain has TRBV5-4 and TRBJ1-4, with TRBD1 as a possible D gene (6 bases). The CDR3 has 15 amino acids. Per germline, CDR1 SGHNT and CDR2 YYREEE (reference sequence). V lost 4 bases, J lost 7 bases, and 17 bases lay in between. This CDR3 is CASSTPGAGGEKLFF. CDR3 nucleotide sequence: TGTGCCAGCAGCACGCCAGGGGCGGGGGGTGAAAAACTGTTTTTT.

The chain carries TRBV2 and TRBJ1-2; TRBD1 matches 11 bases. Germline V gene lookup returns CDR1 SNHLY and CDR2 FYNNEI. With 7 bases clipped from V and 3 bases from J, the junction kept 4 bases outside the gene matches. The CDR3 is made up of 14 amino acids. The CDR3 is CASTGDRGDYGYTF. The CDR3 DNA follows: TGTGCCAGCACGGGGGACAGGGGGGACTATGGCTACACCTTC.

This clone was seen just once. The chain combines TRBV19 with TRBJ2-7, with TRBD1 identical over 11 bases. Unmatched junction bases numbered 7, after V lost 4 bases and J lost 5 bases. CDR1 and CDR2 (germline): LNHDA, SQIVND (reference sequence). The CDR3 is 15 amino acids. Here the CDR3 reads CASSTGTGGLDEQYF. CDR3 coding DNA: TGTGCCAGTAGTACCGGGACAGGGGGATTAGACGAGCAGTACTTC. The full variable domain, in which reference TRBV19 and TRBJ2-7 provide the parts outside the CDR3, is DGGITQSPKYLFRKEGQNVTLSCEQNLNHDAMYWYRQDPGQGLRLIYYSQIVNDFQKGDIAEGYSVSREKKESFPLTVTSAQKNPTAFYLCASSTGTGGLDEQYFGPGTRLTVT.

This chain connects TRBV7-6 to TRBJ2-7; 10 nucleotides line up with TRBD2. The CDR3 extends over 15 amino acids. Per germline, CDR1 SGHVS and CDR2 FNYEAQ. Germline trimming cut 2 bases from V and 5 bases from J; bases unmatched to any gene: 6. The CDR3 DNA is TGTGCCAGCAGCTTACTAGCGGGAGCCCCCAACGAGCAGTACTTC. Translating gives CASSLLAGAPNEQYF.

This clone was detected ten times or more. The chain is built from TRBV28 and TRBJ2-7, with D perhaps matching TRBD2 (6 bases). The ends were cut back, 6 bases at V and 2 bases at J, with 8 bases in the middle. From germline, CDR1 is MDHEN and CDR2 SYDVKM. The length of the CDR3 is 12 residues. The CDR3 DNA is TGTGCCAGCAGGGGACTCCCCTACGAGCAGTACTTC. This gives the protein CASRGLPYEQYF. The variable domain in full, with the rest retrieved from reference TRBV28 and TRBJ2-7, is DVKVTQSSRYLVKRTGEKVFLECVQDMDHENMFWYRQDPGLGLRLIYFSYDVKMKEKGDIPEGYSVSREKKERFSLILESASTNQTSMYLCASRGLPYEQYFGPGTRLTVT.

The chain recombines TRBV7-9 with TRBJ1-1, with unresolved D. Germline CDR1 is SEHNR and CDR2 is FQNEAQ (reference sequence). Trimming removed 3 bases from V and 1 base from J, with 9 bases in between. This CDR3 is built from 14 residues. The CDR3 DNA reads TGTGCCAGCAGCTTTGCTGACACGAACACTGAAGCTTTCTTT. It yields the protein CASSFADTNTEAFF.

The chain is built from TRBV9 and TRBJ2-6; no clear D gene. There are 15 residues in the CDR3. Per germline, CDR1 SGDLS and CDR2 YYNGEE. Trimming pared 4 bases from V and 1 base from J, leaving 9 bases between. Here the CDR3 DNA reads TGTGCCAGCAGCCCCAGCGTTTCTGGGGCCAACGTCCTGACTTTC. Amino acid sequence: CASSPSVSGANVLTF. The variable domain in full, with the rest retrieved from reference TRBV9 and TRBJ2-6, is DSGVTQTPKHLITATGQRVTLRCSPRSGDLSVYWYQQSLDQGLQFLIQYYNGEERAKGNILERFSAQQFPDLHSELNLSSLELGDSALYFCASSPSVSGANVLTFGAGSRLTVL.

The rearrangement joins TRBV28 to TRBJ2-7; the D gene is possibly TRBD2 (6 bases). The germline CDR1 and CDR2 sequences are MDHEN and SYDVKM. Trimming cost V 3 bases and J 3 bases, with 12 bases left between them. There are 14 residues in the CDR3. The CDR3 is CASSLSGFRYEQYF. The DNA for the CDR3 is TGTGCCAGCAGTTTGAGCGGGTTCCGCTACGAGCAGTACTTC.

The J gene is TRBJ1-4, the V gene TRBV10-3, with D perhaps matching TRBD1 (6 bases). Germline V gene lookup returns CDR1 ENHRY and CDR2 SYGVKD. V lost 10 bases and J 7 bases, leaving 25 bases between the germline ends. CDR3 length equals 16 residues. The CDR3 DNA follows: TGTGCCAGTCGGGGGGGCTCGCGGGGCACTGGTGAAAAACTGTTTTTT. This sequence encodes CASRGGSRGTGEKLFF.